The 20 T cell receptor beta chains reported below all come from one sample, sequenced in a study of neurological immune-mediated disorders (dated by TCRdb to about 2019). To prepare the library, 5' RACE was applied. Sequenced on an Illumina HiSeq 2500. Using fastp at Q25 and MiXCR, TCRdb reprocessed the public reads and kept productive beta chains. Each record represents a unique CDR3 protein, reported with the most common genes and DNA among its rows. The sample has 70,000 to 90,000 distinct CDR3 sequences on record, nearly 6% of them singletons. The ten top clones hold 7.9% of the sample. The time point label on this specimen signifies: longitudinal time-point 2. Input material: PBMCs. Source of these receptors: a woman aged 60-75 years with multiple sclerosis.

In this sample, this clonotype turned up many times. The chain uses TRBV6-5 and TRBJ2-7; TRBD1 might be the D (5 bases). The CDR3 is 13 amino acids. The germline V gene has CDR1 MNHEY and CDR2 SVGAGI. The V end lost 7 bases, the J end lost 2 bases, and 12 bases lay between the germline ends. DNA for the CDR3: TGTGCCAGCATGGTAGGGGTAACCTACGAGCAGTACTTC. Translating it yields CASMVGVTYEQYF.

Note on this clonotype: A much larger clonotype is one base distant, so this may be a read error. V is TRBV20-1 and J is TRBJ2-2; TRBD2 aligns across 8 bases. The V segment lost 4 bases and the J segment 3 bases; nucleotides outside the gene matches: 10. There are 16 residues in the CDR3. Looked up from germline, CDR1 is DFQATT and CDR2 is SNEGSKA (reference sequence). The CDR3: CSANVRGGRDTGELFF. The CDR3, as DNA: TGCAGTGCTAACGTTCGGGGGGGCAGGGACACCGGGGAGCTGTTTTTT.

Many counts were recorded for this clonotype. The rearrangement joins TRBV6-1 to TRBJ2-5, with unresolved D. Germline values: CDR1 MNHNS, CDR2 SASEGT. With 2 bases removed from V and 5 bases from J, the gap between germline ends came to 3 bases. This CDR3 is built from 11 residues. In DNA, the CDR3 is TGTGCCAGCAGTGAAACTGAGACCCAGTACTTC. It encodes CASSETETQYF.

This clonotype was counted at least ten times. This chain joins TRBV10-3 and TRBJ2-7; 10 nucleotides align to TRBD1. The J segment lost 5 bases and the V segment lost 5 bases, leaving 6 bases of the junction unmatched. Germline V lookup: CDR1 ENHRY, CDR2 SYGVKD. The CDR3 contains 14 residues. CDR3 coding DNA: TGTGCCATCAGTCGACAGGGGGCTCAGAACGAGCAGTACTTC. It is translated as CAISRQGAQNEQYF.

In regard to this clonotype: Given a much more abundant clone one base away, this may be a read error. The rearrangement links TRBV2 to TRBJ2-6; D may be TRBD2 (6 bases). The V gene lost 4 bases and the J gene lost 2 bases, with 9 bases spanning the gap. The CDR3 totals 15 residues. Germline V gene lookup returns CDR1 SNHLY and CDR2 FYNNEI. CDR3 in DNA: TGTGCCAGCAGTGGGGACTCCCCTGGGGCCAACGTCCTGACTTTC. Protein product: CASSGDSPGANVLTF.

This clonotype came up many times. J is TRBJ2-1 and V is TRBV5-1; D is possibly TRBD2 (6 bases). V was cut by 1 base and J by 6 bases, with 11 bases left in between. Germline-derived CDR1 and CDR2 are SGHRS and YFSETQ. CDR3 size: 14 residues. The CDR3 region is CASSLPGTSNEQFF. The CDR3 nucleotides are TGCGCCAGCAGCTTGCCCGGGACTTCCAATGAGCAGTTCTTC.

At least ten counts were recorded for this clonotype. CDR3 sequence: CASNRQGASYEQYF. CDR3 DNA: TGTGCCAGCAACAGACAGGGGGCCTCCTACGAGCAGTACTTC. This chain joins TRBV2 and TRBJ2-7, with 10 bases that match TRBD1. V shed 7 bases and J 0 bases; nucleotides not matched to a gene: 3. The CDR3 is made up of 14 amino acids. The germline V gene encodes CDR1 SNHLY and CDR2 FYNNEI.

This clonotype was detected many times. This sequence joins TRBV5-6 and TRBJ1-6; 7 bases agree with TRBD1. CDR3 length: 16 residues. Per the germline V gene, CDR1 is SGHDT and CDR2 is YYEEEE. V lost 0 bases, J lost 6 bases, and 6 bases stayed unmatched. This chain's CDR3 is CASSLGQGRSNSPLHF. Here the CDR3 DNA reads TGTGCCAGCAGCTTGGGACAGGGTCGGAGTAATTCACCCCTCCACTTT. Filled out from reference TRBV5-6 and TRBJ1-6, the complete variable domain reads DAGVTQSPTHLIKTRGQQVTLRCSPKSGHDTVSWYQQALGQGPQFIFQYYEEEERQRGNFPDRFSGHQFPNYSSELNVNALLLGDSALYLCASSLGQGRSNSPLHFGNGTRLTVT.

This clonotype was detected ten times or more. CDR3 DNA: TGTGCCAGCAGCTTATCGGGCGGCCCATCACCCCAGCATTTT. It translates to CASSLSGGPSPQHF. V is TRBV7-2 and J is TRBJ1-5; D not resolved. Trimming removed 2 bases from V and 10 bases from J, with 15 bases in between. This CDR3 has 14 residues. The germline V gene encodes CDR1 SGHTA and CDR2 FQGNSA.

This clonotype occurred many times. The V gene is TRBV15, the J gene TRBJ1-5; no definite D call. Germline V gives CDR1 LNHNV, CDR2 YYDKDF (reference sequence). Trimming removed 5 bases at V and 4 bases at J, with 12 bases between. There are 14 residues in the CDR3. The CDR3 bases are TGTGCCACCAGCGGTCTGGACGGGAATCAGCCCCAGCATTTT. It translates to CATSGLDGNQPQHF.

Only a few counts were recorded for this clonotype. CDR3 region: CASSSRGDQEKLFF. For the CDR3, the DNA is TGTGCCAGTAGTTCCAGGGGGGATCAGGAAAAACTGTTTTTT. This chain uses TRBV19 with TRBJ1-4; the match to TRBD1 covers 7 bases. Trimming cost V 5 bases and J 8 bases; bases outside gene matches: 8. From germline, CDR1 is LNHDA and CDR2 SQIVND (reference sequence). There are 14 residues in the CDR3.

This clonotype was observed many times. The chain recombines TRBV2 with TRBJ2-7, with a weak D call TRBD2 (5 bases). Trimming shortened V by 1 base and J by 2 bases, and 9 bases separated the two germline ends. Per the germline V gene, CDR1 is SNHLY and CDR2 is FYNNEI. This CDR3 region has 14 residues. CDR3 sequence reads: CASSEDTGTYEQYF. The CDR3 nucleotides are TGTGCCAGCAGTGAAGACACCGGGACCTACGAGCAGTACTTC.

This clonotype was observed many times. This chain links TRBV24-1 with TRBJ2-1; the D gene is possibly TRBD1 (5 bases). The germline V and J ends were trimmed by 3 bases and 10 bases, with 9 bases remaining between them. Germline assignment: CDR1 KGHDR and CDR2 SFDVKD. This CDR3 region has 12 residues. The CDR3 DNA reads as TGTGCCACCAGTGATCGTCAGGGAGAGCAGTTCTTC. It yields the protein CATSDRQGEQFF.

This clonotype was seen at least ten times. The chain uses TRBV11-2 and TRBJ2-5; no definite D call. Trimming removed 1 base from V and 5 bases from J, with 14 bases in between. The CDR3 loop spans 15 amino acids. The germline CDR1 and CDR2 sequences are SGHAT and FQNNGV. CDR3 amino acids: CASSLVSLGGETQYF. CDR3 DNA sequence: TGTGCCAGCAGCTTAGTTTCCCTGGGTGGGGAGACCCAGTACTTC.

This clonotype has a count of ten or more. The chain has TRBV29-1 and TRBJ1-2; TRBD1 is a possible D gene (5 bases). In germline, CDR1 is SQVTM, CDR2 ANQGSEA. Trimming stripped 6 bases from V and 10 bases from J, with 24 bases between. The CDR3 consists of 14 residues. This CDR3 reads CSVVFLNWGGAYTF. The CDR3 DNA reads as TGCAGCGTCGTCTTCTTAAATTGGGGAGGGGCCTACACCTTC.

This clonotype was found many times. This rearrangement joins TRBV20-1 to TRBJ1-1, with unresolved D. Trimming removed 0 bases at V and 2 bases at J, with 10 bases between. The CDR3 is made up of 14 amino acids. Per germline, CDR1 DFQATT and CDR2 SNEGSKA (reference sequence). DNA for the CDR3: TGCAGTGCTAGAGATTCCCCAGGTAACACTGAAGCTTTCTTT. Its protein product is CSARDSPGNTEAFF.

This chain connects TRBV5-6 to TRBJ2-3; 10 bases line up with TRBD2. Germline values: CDR1 SGHDT, CDR2 YYEEEE. The J segment lost 6 bases and the V segment lost 5 bases, leaving 6 bases of the junction unmatched. There are 14 residues in the CDR3. The CDR3 DNA is TGTGCCAGCAGTCAGGGACTAGCGTCCGATACGCAGTATTTT. Its protein product is CASSQGLASDTQYF. Full variable domain (missing parts from reference TRBV5-6 and TRBJ2-3): DAGVTQSPTHLIKTRGQQVTLRCSPKSGHDTVSWYQQALGQGPQFIFQYYEEEERQRGNFPDRFSGHQFPNYSSELNVNALLLGDSALYLCASSQGLASDTQYFGPGTRLTVL.

The sample holds many counts of this clonotype. CDR3 amino acids: CASSLAQTEAFF. The CDR3 bases are TGTGCCAGCAGCTTAGCCCAGACTGAAGCTTTCTTT. The chain couples TRBV7-8 to TRBJ1-1; unclear D gene. In germline, CDR1 is SGHVS, CDR2 FQNEAQ. The V and J ends lost 0 bases and 5 bases respectively, with 4 bases between them. This CDR3 comprises 12 residues. Full variable domain (rest looked up from reference TRBV7-8 and TRBJ1-1): GAGVSQSPRYKVAKRGQDVALRCDPISGHVSLFWYQQALGQGPEFLTYFQNEAQLDKSGLPSDRFFAERPEGSVSTLKIQRTQQEDSAVYLCASSLAQTEAFFGQGTRLTVV.

The sample holds many counts of this clonotype. V gene TRBV7-9 combines with J gene TRBJ2-5; maybe TRBD1 (5 bases). The germline gives CDR1 SEHNR, CDR2 FQNEAQ (reference sequence). This CDR3 region has 11 residues. Between the trimmed V and J ends, which lost 5 bases and 7 bases, there was a span of 8 bases. The CDR3 DNA reads TGTGCCAGCAGCCCTGGGGCGACCCAGTACTTC. Its translation: CASSPGATQYF.

This clonotype was seen at least ten times. The chain couples TRBV5-1 to TRBJ2-6; D is unresolved. The V gene lost 1 base and the J gene lost 0 bases, with 5 bases spanning the gap. The germline CDR1 and CDR2 sequences are SGHRS and YFSETQ. The CDR3 loop spans 15 amino acids. The CDR3 DNA sequence: TGCGCCAGCAGCTTGATCGGCTCTGGGGCCAACGTCCTGACTTTC. As protein: CASSLIGSGANVLTF.